The 17 T cell receptor beta chains below come from one sample, sequenced in a study of identical twins (dated by TCRdb to 2016 to 2018). Library preparation was by 5' RACE. The data were produced on an Illumina HiSeq 2000. TCRdb reprocessing: public reads trimmed at Q25 with fastp, clones called with MiXCR, in-frame beta chains kept. When rows share a CDR3 protein, they turn into one entry using the most common DNA and genes. Within this sample are nearly 650,000 distinct CDR3 sequences, with under 8.5% of them counted one time only. The ten most abundant clones make up around 1.6% of the sample. These data were also filed under a second study, of yellow fever vaccine responses in identical twins.

Sequenced material: PBMCs. The receptors originated from a woman under 30 in good health.

This clonotype has more than one count but fewer than ten. The chain joins TRBV20-1 to TRBJ1-1; a weak D match, TRBD1 (5 bases). Per the germline V gene, CDR1 is DFQATT and CDR2 is SNEGSKA (reference sequence). CDR3 size: 12 residues. V dropped 3 bases and J dropped 7 bases, with 12 bases sitting between them. CDR3 sequence reads: CSAREGPREAFF. CDR3 sequence (DNA): TGCAGTGCTAGGGAGGGACCCCGTGAAGCTTTCTTT.

This clonotype was detected only a few times. This chain uses TRBV28 with TRBJ1-4; TRBD1 is a possible D gene (6 bases). The CDR3 is made up of 17 amino acids. Trimming stripped 8 bases from V and 0 bases from J, with 19 bases between. Germline CDR1 MDHEN, CDR2 SYDVKM. CDR3: CASWDTKTPATNEKLFF. DNA for the CDR3: TGTGCCAGCTGGGACACAAAGACCCCTGCAACTAATGAAAAACTGTTTTTT.

The table lists this clonotype with a few counts. The chain employs TRBV11-2 and TRBJ1-6, with 7 positions matching TRBD1. This CDR3 contains 14 residues. The germline V gene encodes CDR1 SGHAT and CDR2 FQNNGV. The V gene end was trimmed by 5 bases and the J gene end by 10 bases; junction bases not matched to a gene: 8. CDR3 residues: CASSVGQTFSPLHF. The CDR3 nucleotides are TGTGCCAGCAGCGTGGGACAGACCTTCTCACCCCTCCACTTT.

A word on this clonotype: One junction end does not reproduce the germline sequence, and a read error may be involved. This chain links TRBV20-1 with TRBJ1-1, with D maybe TRBD1 (6 bases). Germline-derived CDR1 and CDR2 are DFQATT and SNEGSKA (reference sequence). The CDR3 is 14 amino acids. The chain's CDR3 is CCAHLGTPNTEAFF. The DNA of the CDR3 is TGCTGTGCCCACCTTGGGACACCGAACACTGAAGCTTTCTTT.

This clonotype was found many times. The J gene is TRBJ1-1, the V gene TRBV18; D call uncertain. With 6 bases removed from V and 1 base from J, the gap between germline ends came to 9 bases. This CDR3 spans 13 amino acids. CDR1 and CDR2 from the germline V gene are KGHSH and LQKENI. In DNA, the CDR3 is TGTGCCAGCTCTCCGGGCCGGAACACTGAAGCTTTCTTT. Its translation is CASSPGRNTEAFF.

The rearrangement links TRBV4-1 to TRBJ2-5, with 7 bases identical to TRBD1. The CDR3 totals 15 residues. V trimming: 0 bases; J trimming: 0 bases; junction bases outside the gene matches: 1. CDR1 is MGHRA, CDR2 YSYEKL, per germline. Here the CDR3 reads CASSQDDRDQETQYF. CDR3 bases: TGCGCCAGCAGCCAAGACGACAGGGACCAAGAGACCCAGTACTTC.

This clonotype turned up a few times. The V gene is TRBV5-1, the J gene TRBJ2-5; D perhaps matches TRBD1 (5 bases). From germline, CDR1 is SGHRS and CDR2 YFSETQ. With 5 bases removed from V and 2 bases from J, the gap between germline ends came to 13 bases. This CDR3 is built from 14 residues. CDR3 region: CASRPPREQETQYF. CDR3 nucleotides: TGCGCCAGCAGACCGCCCAGGGAACAAGAGACCCAGTACTTC.

This clonotype was recorded many times. The gene calls are TRBV10-1 and TRBJ2-1; the match to TRBD1 covers 7 bases. Germline V CDR1 and CDR2: WNHNN, SYGVQD (reference sequence). The J segment lost 5 bases and the V segment lost 5 bases, leaving 18 bases of the junction unmatched. CDR3 length equals 18 residues. The CDR3 loop reads CASSPAVYGTVEDNEQFF. As DNA, the CDR3 is TGCGCCAGCAGTCCTGCCGTCTATGGGACAGTCGAGGACAATGAGCAGTTCTTC.

This clonotype came up a few times. The CDR3 DNA is TGTGCCAGCAGCCCGACGTCATCGGGGGTTGCCAAAAACATTCAGTACTTC. Residues: CASSPTSSGVAKNIQYF. The V call is TRBV7-2, the J call TRBJ2-4, with a tentative D call TRBD2 (6 bases). The germline V and J ends were trimmed by 5 bases and 1 base, with 18 bases remaining between them. The CDR3 is 17 amino acids. From germline, CDR1 is SGHTA and CDR2 FQGNSA.

The V and J genes are TRBV9 and TRBJ2-7; D perhaps matches TRBD2 (6 bases). The germline V gene has CDR1 SGDLS and CDR2 YYNGEE. The V gene lost 10 bases and the J gene lost 3 bases, with 14 bases spanning the gap. CDR3 length equals 12 residues. As DNA, the CDR3 is TGTGCCTCGGGGGACGGGATCTACGAGCAGTACTTC. Encoded protein: CASGDGIYEQYF.

This clonotype was detected ten times or more. The chain combines TRBV5-1 with TRBJ2-7, with D possibly being TRBD2 (5 bases). This CDR3 comprises 15 residues. CDR1 is SGHRS, CDR2 YFSETQ, per germline. The V gene lost 2 bases and the J gene lost 1 base, with 13 bases spanning the gap. The CDR3 loop is CASSFAGLSSYEQYF. The CDR3 nucleotides read TGCGCCAGCAGCTTTGCGGGCCTATCGTCCTACGAGCAGTACTTC.

The rearrangement joins TRBV7-8 to TRBJ2-7; 12 bases agree with TRBD1. Trimming removed 5 bases from V and 12 bases from J; junction bases left unmatched: 14. The CDR3 extends over 15 amino acids. Germline V gene sequence: CDR1 SGHVS, CDR2 FQNEAQ. CDR3 in amino acids: CASSHRGTGGAFLYF. The CDR3 DNA reads TGTGCCAGCAGCCATAGGGGGACAGGGGGCGCTTTTTTGTACTTC.

This clonotype was recorded many times. The chain uses TRBV29-1 and TRBJ1-2; 11 bases map to TRBD1. V shed 5 bases and J 8 bases; nucleotides not matched to a gene: 7. Germline V lookup: CDR1 SQVTM, CDR2 ANQGSEA. The CDR3 totals 13 residues. The CDR3 nucleotides read TGCAGCGTTTCGGACAGGGGGCGTAACGGCTACACCTTC. It codes for CSVSDRGRNGYTF.

This clonotype has more than one count but fewer than ten. The DNA for the CDR3 is TGCGCCAGCAGCTTGGATTTTTTGACAGTAGGACCCCTCCACTTT. Protein sequence: CASSLDFLTVGPLHF. The chain employs TRBV5-1 and TRBJ1-6; D perhaps matches TRBD1 (5 bases). The CDR3 sequence is 15 residues long. V was shortened by 0 bases and J by 12 bases, with 16 bases between the two germline ends. Germline V gives CDR1 SGHRS, CDR2 YFSETQ.

The table lists this clonotype with a few counts. The chain joins TRBV6-5 to TRBJ2-2; D is unresolved. Germline assignment: CDR1 MNHEY and CDR2 SVGAGI. This CDR3 spans 15 amino acids. V lost 0 bases, J lost 4 bases, and 9 bases lay in between. The CDR3: CASSYSAGSTGELFF. The DNA of the CDR3 is TGTGCCAGCAGTTACTCTGCAGGAAGCACCGGGGAGCTGTTTTTT.

This clonotype was seen repeatedly, ten times or more. This rearrangement joins TRBV12-3 or TRBV12-4 to TRBJ1-1; D might be TRBD1 (6 bases). The V end was cut by 6 bases, the J end by 11 bases, with 16 bases between. The length of the CDR3 is 12 residues. The chain's CDR3 is CASSTGPRGAFF. The CDR3 DNA sequence: TGTGCCAGCAGCACGGGACCAAGGGGGGCTTTCTTT.

This clonotype was observed a single time. The chain joins TRBV12-3 or TRBV12-4 to TRBJ2-2, with D perhaps matching TRBD1 or TRBD2 (6 bases each). The CDR3 contains 17 residues. Trimming removed 11 bases at V and 5 bases at J, with 27 bases between. The CDR3 spells CAFSLGGWGYGTGELFF. The DNA of the CDR3 is TGTGCCTTCAGTTTAGGGGGGTGGGGATACGGGACCGGGGAGCTGTTTTTT.